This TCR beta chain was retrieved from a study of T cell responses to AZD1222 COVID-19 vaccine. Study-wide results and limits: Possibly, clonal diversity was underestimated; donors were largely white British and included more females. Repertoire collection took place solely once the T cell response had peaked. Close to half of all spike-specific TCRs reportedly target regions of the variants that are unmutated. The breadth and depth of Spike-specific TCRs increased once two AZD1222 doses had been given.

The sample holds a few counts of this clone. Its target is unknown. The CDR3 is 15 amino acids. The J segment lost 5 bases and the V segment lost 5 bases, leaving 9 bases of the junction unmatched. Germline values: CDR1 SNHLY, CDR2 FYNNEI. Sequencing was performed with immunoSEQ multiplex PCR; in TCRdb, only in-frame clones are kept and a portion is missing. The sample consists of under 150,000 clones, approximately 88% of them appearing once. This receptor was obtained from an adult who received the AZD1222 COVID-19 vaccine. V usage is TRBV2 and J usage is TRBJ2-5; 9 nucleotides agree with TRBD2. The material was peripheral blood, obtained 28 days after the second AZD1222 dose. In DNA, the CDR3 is TGTGCCAGCAGTCTTCAGGGTAGCGGGGGCGAGACCCAGTACTTC. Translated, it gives CASSLQGSGGETQYF.